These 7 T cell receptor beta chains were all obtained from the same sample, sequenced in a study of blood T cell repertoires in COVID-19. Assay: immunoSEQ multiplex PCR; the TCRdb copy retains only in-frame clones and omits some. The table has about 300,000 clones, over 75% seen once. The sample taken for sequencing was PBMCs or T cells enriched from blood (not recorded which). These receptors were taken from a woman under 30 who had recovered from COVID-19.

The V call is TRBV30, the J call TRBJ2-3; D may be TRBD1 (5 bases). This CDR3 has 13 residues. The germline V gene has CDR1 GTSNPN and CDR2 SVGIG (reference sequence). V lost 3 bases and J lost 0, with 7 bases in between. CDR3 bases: TGTGCCTGGAGCCCAGGGAGCACAGATACGCAGTATTTT. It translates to CAWSPGSTDTQYF.

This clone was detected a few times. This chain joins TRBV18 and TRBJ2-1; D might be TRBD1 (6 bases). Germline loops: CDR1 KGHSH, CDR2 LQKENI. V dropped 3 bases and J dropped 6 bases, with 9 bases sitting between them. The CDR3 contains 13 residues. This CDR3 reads CASSPGQFNEQFF. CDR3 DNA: TGTGCCAGCTCACCCGGACAGTTCAATGAGCAGTTCTTC.

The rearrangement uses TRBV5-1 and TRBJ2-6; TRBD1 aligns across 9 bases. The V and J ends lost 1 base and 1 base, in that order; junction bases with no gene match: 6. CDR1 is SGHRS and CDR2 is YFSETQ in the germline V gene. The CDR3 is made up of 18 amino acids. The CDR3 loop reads CASSLYTGGTSGANVLTF. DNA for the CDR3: TGCGCCAGCAGCTTGTACACAGGGGGCACTTCTGGGGCCAACGTCCTGACTTTC. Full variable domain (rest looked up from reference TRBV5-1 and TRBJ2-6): KAGVTQTPRYLIKTRGQQVTLSCSPISGHRSVSWYQQTPGQGLQFLFEYFSETQRNKGNFPGRFSGRQFSNSRSEMNVSTLELGDSALYLCASSLYTGGTSGANVLTFGAGSRLTVL.

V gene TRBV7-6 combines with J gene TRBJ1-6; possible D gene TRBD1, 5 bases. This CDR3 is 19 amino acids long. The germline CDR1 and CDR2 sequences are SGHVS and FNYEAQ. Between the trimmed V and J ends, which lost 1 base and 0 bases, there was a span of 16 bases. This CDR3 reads CASSLGGSVTSSYNSPLHF. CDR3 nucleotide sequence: TGTGCCAGCAGCTTAGGGGGGTCGGTGACTAGCTCCTATAATTCACCCCTCCACTTT.

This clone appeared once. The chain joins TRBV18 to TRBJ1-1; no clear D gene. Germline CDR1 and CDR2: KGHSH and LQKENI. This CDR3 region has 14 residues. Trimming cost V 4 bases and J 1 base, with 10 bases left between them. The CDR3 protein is CASSQSRSNTEAFF. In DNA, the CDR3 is TGTGCCAGCTCACAGAGTCGGTCGAACACTGAAGCTTTCTTT. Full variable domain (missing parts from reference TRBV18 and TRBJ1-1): NAGVMQNPRHLVRRRGQEARLRCSPMKGHSHVYWYRQLPEEGLKFMVYLQKENIIDESGMPKERFSAEFPKEGPSILRIQQVVRGDSAAYFCASSQSRSNTEAFFGQGTRLTVV.

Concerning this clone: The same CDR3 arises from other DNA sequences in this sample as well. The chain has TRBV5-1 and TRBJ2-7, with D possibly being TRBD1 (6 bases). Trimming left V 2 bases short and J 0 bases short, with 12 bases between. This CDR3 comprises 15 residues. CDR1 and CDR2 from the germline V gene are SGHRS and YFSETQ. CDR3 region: CASSLGGQYSYEQYF. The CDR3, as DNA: TGCGCCAGCAGCTTAGGGGGTCAATACTCCTACGAGCAGTACTTC. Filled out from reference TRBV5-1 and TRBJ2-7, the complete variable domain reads KAGVTQTPRYLIKTRGQQVTLSCSPISGHRSVSWYQQTPGQGLQFLFEYFSETQRNKGNFPGRFSGRQFSNSRSEMNVSTLELGDSALYLCASSLGGQYSYEQYFGPGTRLTVT.

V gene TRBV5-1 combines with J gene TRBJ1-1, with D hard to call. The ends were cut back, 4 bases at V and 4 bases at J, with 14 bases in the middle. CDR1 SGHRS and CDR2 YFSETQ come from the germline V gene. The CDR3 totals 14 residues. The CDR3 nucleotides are TGCGCCAGCAGCCCTCGGTCCGCGGGCACTGAAGCTTTCTTT. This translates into CASSPRSAGTEAFF.